The subject of this entry is one TCR beta chain. Its antigen is not identified. CDR3 length: 12 residues. V gave up 5 bases and J gave up 5 bases, with 12 bases separating them. CDR1 is SQVTM, CDR2 ANQGSEA, per germline. The data were taken from a study of early T cells in non-severe SARS-CoV-2 infection. Study background: The chains were unpaired, and the sequenced material was bulk RNA from unsorted whole blood.

Findings and caveats of the study: VDJdb matching skewed toward anti-spike CD8 responses, missing private and CD4 specificities.

Individual cDNA molecules received unique molecular identifiers during library preparation. TCRdb processed the 5' RACE reads anew with MiXCR; each CDR3 protein has one entry. The sample carries 45,000 or so distinct CDR3 sequences, roughly a tenth recorded once. This TCR was recovered from an adult who was a healthcare worker with PCR-confirmed SARS-CoV-2 infection or an uninfected control (not recorded which). Sequenced: whole blood. The genes are TRBV29-1 and TRBJ1-2; no clear D. The CDR3 sequence is CSVTTGPYGYTF. In DNA, the CDR3 is TGCAGCGTTACGACCGGTCCTTATGGCTACACCTTC.